Listed below are T cell receptor beta chains from one sample, sequenced in a study of blood T cell repertoires in COVID-19. The repertoire was sequenced with immunoSEQ multiplex PCR; TCRdb's copy has only in-frame clones and lacks some. The data hold around 250,000 clones, with 86% observed a single time. Sequences were obtained from peripheral blood. Receptors were obtained from a man aged 35-49 years with active or convalescent COVID-19. Both conserved end residues are part of each CDR3. D genes are given only for firm matches. Clone size is not always given. Where it is, it says once, few, many or a class for expanded clones.

d_call | j_call | v_call | clone_size | cdr3_nt | cdr3_aa
. | TRBJ1-6 | TRBV4-1 | . | TGCGCCAGCAGCCATAATCCGGGACGGGAGAATTATAATTCACCCCTCCACTTT | CASSHNPGRENYNSPLHF
TRBD2 | TRBJ2-3 | TRBV7-2 | . | TGTGCCAGCAGCAGACTAGCGGGTGGGGATACGCAGTATTTT | CASSRLAGGDTQYF
. | TRBJ1-1 | TRBV2 | . | TGTGCCAGCAGTGAAAGGGACACTCCCCTTGAAGCTTTCTTT | CASSERDTPLEAFF
. | TRBJ1-4 | TRBV2 | once | TGTGCCAGCAGTGAAACGGCGGGAAAACTGTTTTTT | CASSETAGKLFF
. | TRBJ1-2 | TRBV28 | . | TGTGCCAGCACTCAGGGGCACTATGGCTACACCTTC | CASTQGHYGYTF
. | TRBJ1-1 | TRBV15 | . | TGTGCCACCAGCTCACACACCTTGGAAGCTTTCTTT | CATSSHTLEAFF
. | TRBJ2-2 | TRBV11-2 | . | TGTGCCAGCAGCTACAACCGCCTAGACGCCGGGGAGCTGTTTTTT | CASSYNRLDAGELFF
. | TRBJ2-7 | TRBV4-1 | . | TGCGCCAGCAGCCCAAAGGGCGGGGCCTACGAGCAGTACTTC | CASSPKGGAYEQYF
TRBD1 | TRBJ1-2 | TRBV29-1 | . | TGCAGCGTGGGAGAGGGGGCGAGGGGCTACACCTTC | CSVGEGARGYTF
. | TRBJ2-1 | TRBV18 | . | TGTGCCAGCTCACCTTCTACGTCCGCTGAGCAGTTCTTC | CASSPSTSAEQFF
TRBD1 | TRBJ1-1 | TRBV10-2 | . | TGCGCCAGCAGCGTACAGGGGGCACGTAAGGCCCCTGAAGCTTTCTTT | CASSVQGARKAPEAFF
TRBD2 | TRBJ2-5 | TRBV5-1 | once | TGCGCCAGCAGCCCCTGGCCGGGGGGCCAAGAGACCCAGTACTTC | CASSPWPGGQETQYF
. | TRBJ2-7 | TRBV30 | . | TGTGCCTGGAGTATGTCCCGCTACGAGCAGTACTTC | CAWSMSRYEQYF
. | TRBJ2-7 | TRBV30 | . | TGTGCCTGGAGGGCCAGGGTTTCCTACGAGCAGTACTTC | CAWRARVSYEQYF
TRBD2 | TRBJ2-1 | TRBV29-1 | . | TGCAGCGTGGATACTAGCGGGGGGGCGGTTGAGCAGTTCTTC | CSVDTSGGAVEQFF
TRBD1 | TRBJ2-5 | TRBV11-3 | . | TGTGCCAGCAGCTTACCGACAGGGTCCCAAGAGACCCAGTACTTC | CASSLPTGSQETQYF
. | TRBJ2-7 | TRBV28 | few | TGTGCCAGCAGTTTTGGCGGTACCTACGAGCAGTACTTC | CASSFGGTYEQYF
. | TRBJ1-2 | TRBV19 | . | TGTGCCAGTAGTGCCCTCCGGTTGTCTAACTATGGCTACACCTTC | CASSALRLSNYGYTF
TRBD1 | TRBJ2-1 | TRBV9 | once | TGTGCCAGCAGCGGGACAGGGAACAATGAGCAGTTCTTC | CASSGTGNNEQFF
. | TRBJ2-5 | TRBV18 | . | TGTGCCAGCTCACCGGTTTCACCAGGGTTAGGAGAGACCCAGTACTTC | CASSPVSPGLGETQYF
TRBD1 | TRBJ2-7 | TRBV30 | . | TGTGCCTGGAGTGCAGGGACAGGGGGGTACGAGCAGTACTTC | CAWSAGTGGYEQYF
TRBD2 | TRBJ2-2 | TRBV7-2 | . | TGTGCCAGCAGCCCCAGCGGGGTTGAGAACACCGGGGAGCTGTTTTTT | CASSPSGVENTGELFF
. | TRBJ2-7 | TRBV1 | . | TGCACCAGCAGCCAAACAGGGACCTACGAGCAGTACTTC | CTSSQTGTYEQYF
TRBD2 | TRBJ2-1 | TRBV11-2 | . | TGTGCCAGCAGCTCCAGCCTGGGCGGGGGGGCATATGAGCAGTTCTTC | CASSSSLGGGAYEQFF
. | TRBJ1-5 | TRBV2 | . | TGTGCCAGCAGTATACAGGGAAATCAGCCCCAGCATTTT | CASSIQGNQPQHF
TRBD2 | TRBJ2-3 | TRBV28 | . | TGTGCCAGCAGTTTATCAGCGGGGGGGCCGAGGGGCACAGATACGCAGTATTTT | CASSLSAGGPRGTDTQYF
. | TRBJ2-2 | TRBV7-3 | few | TGTGCCAGCAGCCCCAACTTCAACACCGGGGAGCTGTTTTTT | CASSPNFNTGELFF